The rows below give T cell receptor beta chains drawn from one sample of a study of shared clonotypes between healthy human individuals. The table came from immunoSEQ multiplex PCR; TCRdb's copy has only in-frame clones and leaves some out. The sample has approximately 2.1 million clones; 85% to 95% are singletons. What was sequenced was naive CD4+ T cells from PBMCs. These receptors originate from a man between 18 and 35 years old in good health. Some clones in this sample may be carry-over from other donors' samples. Both conserved end residues are part of each CDR3. Each record gives: clone size, J gene, V gene, D gene, CDR3 protein, CDR3 DNA. D genes are given only for firm matches. A row's size may be missing; if present it is once, few, many or a size class.

NA	TRBJ2-2	TRBV30	NA	CAWSVTKPGELFF	TGTGCCTGGAGTGTTACAAAGCCCGGGGAGCTGTTTTTT
NA	TRBJ1-4	TRBV4-1	NA	CASSQVGAHGEKLFF	TGCGCCAGCAGCCAAGTTGGGGCCCACGGGGAAAAACTGTTTTTT
NA	TRBJ1-1	TRBV28	NA	CASSSTGENTEAFF	TGTGCCAGCAGTTCAACCGGGGAGAACACTGAAGCTTTCTTT
NA	TRBJ2-3	TRBV5-1	NA	CASSITQGIRADTQYF	TGCGCCAGCAGCATAACACAGGGAATTCGTGCAGATACGCAGTATTTT
NA	TRBJ1-2	TRBV7-3	NA	CASSLGGQELGYTF	TGTGCCAGCAGTTTAGGGGGTCAGGAGTTGGGCTACACCTTC
NA	TRBJ1-1	TRBV11-3	NA	CASSLVGSTEAFF	TGTGCCAGCAGCTTAGTGGGTAGCACTGAAGCTTTCTTT
NA	TRBJ2-7	TRBV7-6	TRBD2	CASSLGWVQAGTSGFYEQYF	TGTGCCAGCAGCTTAGGGTGGGTGCAGGCTGGGACTAGCGGGTTTTACGAGCAGTACTTC
NA	TRBJ2-5	TRBV27	NA	CASSKLGETQYF	TGTGCCAGCAGTAAGCTGGGAGAGACCCAGTACTTC
once	TRBJ2-3	TRBV30	TRBD2	CAWSGTSGRIVDTQYF	TGTGCCTGGAGCGGGACTAGCGGGAGGATTGTGGATACGCAGTATTTT
NA	TRBJ1-3	TRBV15	NA	CATSRDRAGGGNTIYF	TGTGCCACCAGCAGAGATAGGGCGGGTGGAGGAAACACCATATATTTT